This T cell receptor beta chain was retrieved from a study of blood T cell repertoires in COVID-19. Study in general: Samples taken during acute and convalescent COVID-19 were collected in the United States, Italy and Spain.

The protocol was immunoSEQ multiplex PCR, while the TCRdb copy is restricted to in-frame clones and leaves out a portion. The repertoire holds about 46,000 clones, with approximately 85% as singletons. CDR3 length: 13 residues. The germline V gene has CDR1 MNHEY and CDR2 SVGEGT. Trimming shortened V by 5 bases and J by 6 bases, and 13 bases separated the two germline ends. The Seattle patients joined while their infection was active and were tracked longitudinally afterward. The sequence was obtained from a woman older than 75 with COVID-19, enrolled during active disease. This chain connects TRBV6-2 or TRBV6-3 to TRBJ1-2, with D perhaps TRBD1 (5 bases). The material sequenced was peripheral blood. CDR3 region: CASSAQGVHGYTF. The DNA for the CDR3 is TGTGCCAGCAGTGCCCAAGGGGTACATGGCTACACCTTC.